Listed here are 17 T cell receptor beta chains from one sample, sequenced in a study of blood T cell repertoires in COVID-19 (dated by TCRdb to the early 2020s). Library preparation used the immunoSEQ multiplex PCR assay. TCRdb holds this immuneACCESS table with in-frame rearrangements only. Some clones are missing; in checked studies, unresolved V genes explain under half, and the rest has no known cause. The sample table contains about 60,000 clones; only one count was recorded for about 85% of them. Roughly 15% of the sample is held by the ten biggest clonotypes. Sequencing was carried out using peripheral blood. The receptor set was obtained from a human donor in a cohort sampled during active COVID-19.

The gene calls are TRBV7-8 and TRBJ1-1, with a possible D match to TRBD1 (5 bases). Looked up from germline, CDR1 is SGHVS and CDR2 is FQNEAQ. The CDR3 contains 14 residues. The V end was cut by 6 bases, the J end by 2 bases, with 13 bases between. CDR3 DNA sequence: TGTGCCAGCAGGGAGGGGACCTTCAACACTGAAGCTTTCTTT. Protein: CASREGTFNTEAFF.

The chain joins TRBV2 to TRBJ2-2; D unclear. Germline CDR1 is SNHLY and CDR2 is FYNNEI. The CDR3 consists of 15 residues. V lost 0 bases to trimming and J lost 6 bases, with 11 bases between them. CDR3 in DNA: TGTGCCAGCAGTGAAGCGGGCAGCTTTTCCGGGGAGCTGTTTTTT. Amino acid sequence: CASSEAGSFSGELFF. The full variable domain, in which reference TRBV2 and TRBJ2-2 provide the parts outside the CDR3, is EPEVTQTPSHQVTQMGQEVILRCVPISNHLYFYWYRQILGQKVEFLVSFYNNEISEKSEIFDDQFSVERPDGSNFTLKIRSTKLEDSAMYFCASSEAGSFSGELFFGEGSRLTVL.

The chain uses TRBV7-9 and TRBJ1-1; D call uncertain. The germline CDR1 and CDR2 sequences are SEHNR and FQNEAQ (reference sequence). CDR3 length equals 12 residues. V lost 4 bases to trimming and J lost 5 bases, with 8 bases between them. The CDR3 nucleotides read TGTGCCAGCAGCTGGAGCGGAACTGAAGCTTTCTTT. This encodes CASSWSGTEAFF.

This clone occurred once. The chain joins TRBV21-1 to TRBJ1-2. TRBV21-1 is assigned pseudogene status. The CDR3 totals 15 residues. This CDR3 is CASSIRAAGNYGYTF. The CDR3, as DNA: TGTGCCAGCAGCATCAGGGCAGCGGGTAACTATGGCTACACCTTC.

The rearrangement links TRBV30 to TRBJ1-5; no clear D gene. V was shortened by 2 bases and J by 6 bases, with 17 bases between the two germline ends. This CDR3 is 15 amino acids long. Germline V gives CDR1 GTSNPN, CDR2 SVGIG (reference sequence). CDR3 DNA: TGTGCCTGGAGTCCGGACTCCGATGAAGGTCAGCCCCAGCATTTT. It yields the protein CAWSPDSDEGQPQHF.

This clone was seen repeatedly, ten times or more. The rearrangement uses TRBV11-2 and TRBJ1-2, with 7 bases identical to TRBD1. The CDR3 runs to 13 residues. V was clipped by 5 bases and J by 8 bases; unmatched bases: 8. Germline CDR1 and CDR2: SGHAT and FQNNGV. CDR3 residues: CASSTDRTRGYTF. CDR3 sequence (DNA): TGTGCCAGCAGCACGGACAGGACCCGCGGCTACACCTTC.

This sequence joins TRBV6-5 and TRBJ2-7; 7 bases align to TRBD1. Germline CDR1 is MNHEY and CDR2 is SVGAGI. This CDR3 is built from 14 residues. V was pared by 10 bases and J by 7 bases, with 16 bases of the junction left unmatched. CDR3 amino acids: CAILRGTELGEQYF. In nucleotides, the CDR3 is TGTGCCATCCTTAGGGGGACAGAGTTAGGGGAGCAGTACTTC.

CDR3 coding DNA: TGTGCCAGCAGTTTAGGCCAGCGTAGGGAAAAACTGTTTTTT. This codes for CASSLGQRREKLFF. This rearrangement joins TRBV28 to TRBJ1-4; no reliable D call. The CDR3 consists of 14 residues. CDR1 is MDHEN and CDR2 is SYDVKM in the germline V gene. The V end lost 2 bases, the J end lost 8 bases, and 12 bases lay between the germline ends.

CDR3 residues: CASSLSLNNYGYTF. The CDR3 coding sequence is TGTGCCAGCAGCCTTAGTCTGAATAACTATGGCTACACCTTC. The rearrangement uses TRBV7-9 and TRBJ1-2; no definite D call. V lost 5 bases and J 1 base, leaving 11 bases between the germline ends. CDR3 length: 14 amino acids. In germline, CDR1 is SEHNR, CDR2 FQNEAQ (reference sequence).

The chain combines TRBV7-6 with TRBJ2-1; perhaps TRBD2 as D (5 bases). The ends were cut back, 5 bases at V and 1 base at J, with 12 bases in the middle. CDR1 is SGHVS, CDR2 FNYEAQ, per germline. This CDR3 spans 15 amino acids. CDR3 nucleotide sequence: TGTGCCAGCAGCCCGAGGGTAGGATCCTACAATGAGCAGTTCTTC. It encodes CASSPRVGSYNEQFF.

Details on this clone: An end of the junction does not agree with germline; a read error may underlie this. The chain is built from TRBV4-2 and TRBJ2-1; 9 nucleotides agree with TRBD2. Germline lookup yields CDR1 LGHNA and CDR2 YNFKEQ. CDR3 length equals 15 residues. The DNA of the CDR3 is TGTGCCAGCACCAACTTGTGGGAACTAGCGGGTGAGCAGCTCTTC. This translates into CASTNLWELAGEQLF.

The table lists this clone with a few counts. V usage is TRBV19 and J usage is TRBJ2-7; unclear D gene. The germline gives CDR1 LNHDA, CDR2 SQIVND (reference sequence). Trimming removed 3 bases at V and 5 bases at J, with 17 bases between. CDR3 length equals 15 residues. CDR3 region: CASSIPTLSGDEQYF. In nucleotides, the CDR3 is TGTGCCAGTAGTATTCCGACACTTTCAGGCGACGAGCAGTACTTC.

The rearrangement uses TRBV20-1 and TRBJ2-2; 12 bases line up with TRBD2. Trimming at V came to 3 bases and at J to 4 bases, leaving 12 bases not matched to a gene. In germline, CDR1 is DFQATT, CDR2 SNEGSKA (reference sequence). The length of the CDR3 is 18 residues. In nucleotides, the CDR3 is TGCAGTGCTAGTAGGGCTAGCGGGGGGGGTGCTCGCACCGGGGAGCTGTTTTTT. Translation gives CSASRASGGGARTGELFF.

The V call is TRBV5-6, the J call TRBJ2-1; TRBD2 aligns across 12 bases. CDR1 is SGHDT, CDR2 YYEEEE, per germline. This CDR3 has 15 amino acids. V shed 5 bases and J 5 bases; nucleotides not matched to a gene: 5. CDR3 sequence: CASSRLAGDHNEQFF. CDR3 sequence (DNA): TGTGCCAGCAGTAGACTAGCGGGAGACCACAATGAGCAGTTCTTC.

The chain couples TRBV18 to TRBJ2-7, with D possibly TRBD1 on 6 matching bases. CDR1 and CDR2 from the germline V gene are KGHSH and LQKENI. Trimming took 3 bases from V and 5 from J, leaving 14 bases between them. The CDR3 loop spans 14 amino acids. The CDR3 DNA is TGTGCCAGCTCACCCCGGGACAAGGCCAACGAGCAGTACTTC. The encoded protein is CASSPRDKANEQYF.

The rearrangement joins TRBV18 to TRBJ1-1; 8 positions match TRBD1. The ends lost 4 bases at V and 0 bases at J; junction bases unmatched: 10. The CDR3 runs to 17 residues. CDR1 and CDR2 (germline): KGHSH, LQKENI. Written as DNA, the CDR3 is TGTGCCAGCTCACTCGGGACAGGTGGAAGCATGAACACTGAAGCTTTCTTT. This codes for CASSLGTGGSMNTEAFF.

This clone was found a few times. This chain links TRBV15 with TRBJ2-3, with 8 positions matching TRBD2. This CDR3 has 16 residues. Germline values: CDR1 LNHNV, CDR2 YYDKDF (reference sequence). V was pared by 5 bases and J by 6 bases, with 13 bases of the junction left unmatched. CDR3 region: CATSRGGGPHIDTQYF. The CDR3 nucleotides are TGTGCCACCAGCCGGGGGGGCGGACCCCATATCGATACGCAGTATTTT.